A single sample is the source of the 14 T cell receptor beta chains below, sequenced in a study of cytomegalovirus exposure and HLA in healthy donors. Use of 60 Vbeta and 13 Jbeta primers characterized the PCR. Measured with immunoSEQ multiplex PCR; TCRdb has only the in-frame clones, and not every one. This table has under 200,000 clones, around 76% appearing once. Sample: PBMCs. These receptors were taken from a man in his sixties in good health and CMV-seronegative.

This clone was counted a few times. This sequence joins TRBV10-1 and TRBJ2-3, with 11 bases lining up with TRBD2. Germline CDR1 is WNHNN and CDR2 is SYGVQD (reference sequence). This CDR3 has 15 residues. Germline trimming cut 4 bases from V and 6 bases from J; bases unmatched to any gene: 6. The CDR3, as DNA: TGCGCCAGCAGTGTTAGCGGGAGGGCCGCGGATACGCAGTATTTT. Protein sequence: CASSVSGRAADTQYF.

The gene calls are TRBV9 and TRBJ2-1; TRBD2 matches 11 bases. CDR3 length: 15 residues. Germline V lookup: CDR1 SGDLS, CDR2 YYNGEE. The ends lost 2 bases at V and 8 bases at J; junction bases unmatched: 6. Written as DNA, the CDR3 is TGTGCCAGCAGCGTTTCTAGCGGGAGGTATGATGAGCAGTTCTTC. It encodes CASSVSSGRYDEQFF.

The CDR3 loop reads CASSLGLAGGPEYEQYF. CDR3 bases: TGTGCCAGCAGTTTAGGTCTAGCGGGAGGGCCGGAGTACGAGCAGTACTTC. The chain employs TRBV28 and TRBJ2-7; 12 bases fit TRBD2. The CDR3 covers 17 residues. Looked up from germline, CDR1 is MDHEN and CDR2 is SYDVKM. Trimming cost V 2 bases and J 4 bases; bases outside gene matches: 9.

The chain employs TRBV6-5 and TRBJ2-7; 10 bases match TRBD1. Per germline, CDR1 MNHEY and CDR2 SVGAGI. The CDR3 is made up of 15 amino acids. V lost 5 bases to trimming and J lost 3 bases; unmatched junction nucleotides: 7. CDR3 coding DNA: TGTGCCAGCAGTATGACGGGACAGGGGCTCTACGAGCAGTACTTC. This encodes CASSMTGQGLYEQYF.

This rearrangement joins TRBV5-1 to TRBJ2-7, with D possibly matching TRBD2 (6 bases). This CDR3 region has 15 residues. V was shortened by 0 bases and J by 3 bases, with 13 bases between the two germline ends. Germline loops: CDR1 SGHRS, CDR2 YFSETQ. CDR3 loop: CASSLGGSGFYEQYF. As DNA, the CDR3 is TGCGCCAGCAGCTTGGGTGGTAGCGGTTTCTACGAGCAGTACTTC.

The CDR3 region is CASSSGTSNYGYTF. The CDR3 DNA reads TGTGCCAGCAGTTCCGGGACTTCCAACTATGGCTACACCTTC. The chain is built from TRBV6-5 and TRBJ1-2, with D possibly TRBD1 on 5 matching bases. Trimming removed 4 bases from V and 2 bases from J, with 11 bases in between. Germline V lookup: CDR1 MNHEY, CDR2 SVGAGI. The CDR3 consists of 14 residues.

This clone was detected only once. The chain has TRBV7-7 and TRBJ2-1; D is possibly TRBD1 (7 bases). Germline V gene sequence: CDR1 SSHAT, CDR2 FNYEAQ (reference sequence). The V end was cut by 4 bases, the J end by 4 bases, with 17 bases between. This CDR3 has 16 amino acids. CDR3 sequence: CASSSTEGDRYNEQFF. The CDR3 bases are TGTGCCAGCAGCTCCACGGAGGGGGACAGATACAATGAGCAGTTCTTC. Together with reference TRBV7-7 and TRBJ2-1, the CDR3 gives the full variable domain: GAGVSQSPRYKVTKRGQDVTLRCDPISSHATLYWYQQALGQGPEFLTYFNYEAQPDKSGLPSDRFSAERPEGSISTLTIQRTEQRDSAMYRCASSSTEGDRYNEQFFGPGTRLTVL.

J is TRBJ2-7 and V is TRBV11-2, with a weak D call TRBD2 (5 bases). Trimming took 1 base from V and 0 from J, leaving 10 bases between them. Germline-derived CDR1 and CDR2 are SGHAT and FQNNGV. This CDR3 has 15 residues. In DNA form, the CDR3 reads TGTGCCAGCAGCTTAGGGCGGGTGAACTCCTACGAGCAGTACTTC. Protein product: CASSLGRVNSYEQYF.

The gene calls are TRBV7-2 and TRBJ2-5; 9 nucleotides align to TRBD2. V dropped 4 bases and J dropped 14; count of bases not matched to a gene: 14. Germline V gene data show CDR1 as SGHTA and CDR2 as FQGNSA. The CDR3 loop spans 14 amino acids. The CDR3, as DNA: TGTGCCAGCAGCTCAATCCCTAGCGGGGATCCCCGATACTTC. The encoded protein is CASSSIPSGDPRYF. Variable domain in full (rest from reference TRBV7-2 and TRBJ2-5): GAGVSQSPSNKVTEKGKDVELRCDPISGHTALYWYRQSLGQGLEFLIYFQGNSAPDKSGLPSDRFSAERTGGSVSTLTIQRTQQEDSAVYLCASSSIPSGDPRYFGPGTRLLVL.

CDR3 amino acids: CASSSQRGGHSNIQYF. In DNA form, the CDR3 reads TGTGCCAGCAGCTCGCAGCGGGGGGGCCATTCAAACATTCAGTACTTC. The genes are TRBV5-5 and TRBJ2-4; 10 nucleotides line up with TRBD2. Germline V CDR1 and CDR2: SGHKS, YYEKEE (reference sequence). After removal of 3 bases from V and 6 bases from J, the junction contained 9 bases not matched to a gene. The CDR3 extends over 16 amino acids.

This chain connects TRBV28 to TRBJ2-6, with TRBD2 as a possible D gene (5 bases). This CDR3 has 15 residues. Trimming removed 6 bases from V and 0 bases from J, with 9 bases in between. Germline V gene sequence: CDR1 MDHEN, CDR2 SYDVKM. CDR3: CASRGRGSGANVLTF. The DNA for the CDR3 is TGTGCCAGCAGAGGTCGGGGCTCTGGGGCCAACGTCCTGACTTTC.

This chain uses TRBV6-5 with TRBJ1-2; D is possibly TRBD1 (5 bases). CDR1 is MNHEY, CDR2 SVGAGI, per germline. The CDR3 runs 13 residues. V lost 3 bases and J lost 4, with 9 bases in between. CDR3 protein: CASSYQGVYGYTF. The DNA for the CDR3 is TGTGCCAGCAGTTATCAAGGGGTCTATGGCTACACCTTC.

This chain's CDR3 is CASSVTEWSRLAKNIQYF. CDR3 in DNA: TGTGCCAGCAGCGTGACAGAGTGGAGCCGGTTAGCCAAAAACATTCAGTACTTC. The chain uses TRBV5-6 and TRBJ2-4; perhaps TRBD1 as D (5 bases). With 4 bases removed from V and 0 bases from J, the gap between germline ends came to 20 bases. This CDR3 contains 18 residues. CDR1 SGHDT and CDR2 YYEEEE come from the germline V gene.

This clone was detected once. V is TRBV5-1 and J is TRBJ1-6, with 7 positions matching TRBD1. J was trimmed by 8 bases and V by 3 bases; bases with no gene match: 8. CDR3 length: 15 residues. The germline CDR1 and CDR2 sequences are SGHRS and YFSETQ. In DNA, the CDR3 is TGCGCCAGCAGCTCACAGGGGACTTGGGATTCACCCCTCCACTTT. This translates into CASSSQGTWDSPLHF.